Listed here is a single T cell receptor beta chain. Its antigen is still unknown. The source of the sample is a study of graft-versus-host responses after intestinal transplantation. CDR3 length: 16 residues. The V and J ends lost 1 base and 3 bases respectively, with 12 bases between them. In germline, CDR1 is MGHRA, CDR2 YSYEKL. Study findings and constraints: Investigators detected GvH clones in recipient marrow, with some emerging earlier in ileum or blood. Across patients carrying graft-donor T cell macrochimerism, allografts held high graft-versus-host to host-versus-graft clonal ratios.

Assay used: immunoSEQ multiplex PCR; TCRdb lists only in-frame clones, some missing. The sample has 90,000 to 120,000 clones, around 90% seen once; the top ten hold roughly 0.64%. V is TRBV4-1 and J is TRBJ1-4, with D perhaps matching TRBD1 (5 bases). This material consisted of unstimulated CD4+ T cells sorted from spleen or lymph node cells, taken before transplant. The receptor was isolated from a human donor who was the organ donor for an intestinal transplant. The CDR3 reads CASSQAWGVANEKLFF. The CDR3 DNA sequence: TGCGCCAGCAGCCAAGCATGGGGGGTAGCTAATGAAAAACTGTTTTTT.